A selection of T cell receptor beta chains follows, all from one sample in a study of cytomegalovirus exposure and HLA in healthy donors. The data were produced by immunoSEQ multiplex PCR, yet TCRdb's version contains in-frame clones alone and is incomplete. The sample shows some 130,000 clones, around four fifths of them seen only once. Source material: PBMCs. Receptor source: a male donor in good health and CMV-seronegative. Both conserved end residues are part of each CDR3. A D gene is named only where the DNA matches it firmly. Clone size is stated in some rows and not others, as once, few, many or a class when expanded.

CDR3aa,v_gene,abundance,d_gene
CASGGWQEYEQYF,TRBV2,-,-
CASRYRDRTDTQYF,TRBV5-1,-,-
CASSRTGNTGELFF,TRBV6-4,-,TRBD1
CASSLPDRSYGYTF,TRBV5-4,-,TRBD1
CASSVGETRGWAQYF,TRBV9,-,-
CASSSSLAGGVETQYF,TRBV7-2,-,TRBD2
CASSQEIAGTDTQYF,TRBV4-3,-,-
CASSISGETQYF,TRBV11-3,-,-
CASSKRGGCTEAFF,TRBV21-1,once,-
CASTRPGGETQYF,TRBV7-2,-,-
CASSPRAYNEQFF,TRBV19,-,-
CASSDPGAGNTIYF,TRBV6-1,-,-
CASSPPGLSYEQYF,TRBV27,-,-
CASSPLAANNEQFF,TRBV7-6,-,TRBD2
CASSEPRGVQETQYF,TRBV25-1,-,-
CASSPRRGWSEQYF,TRBV5-6,-,TRBD2
CASRSGVLTEAFF,TRBV2,-,-
CASSFIRGRLETQYF,TRBV27,-,TRBD1
CASSLSPLTLNEQFF,TRBV11-2,few,-
CASSLVGAGQTGELFF,TRBV7-2,-,-
CAWTERNTEAFF,TRBV30,-,-
CASSAAGTGWSSYNSPLHF,TRBV19,-,TRBD1
CASRGPGSDEQYF,TRBV7-3,-,-
CASRLSLGLAGGDTQYF,TRBV7-8,-,TRBD2
CASSLEPAGSTDTQYF,TRBV7-6,-,TRBD2
CASSFSPGQGNTIYF,TRBV11-2,-,-
CASSPERAGGPDTQYF,TRBV5-4,few,TRBD2